The T cell receptor (beta chain) under discussion was sequenced for a study of T-cell memory formation after mild COVID-19. The study's findings and limits: Later expanders leaned CD4+, whereas clones that contracted between day 15 and 85 were balanced CD4/CD8. Among CD4+ contracting clones, most were CM and EM, and CD8+ ones EMRA.

In its sample, this clonotype was seen many times. Antigen specificity is unknown. TCRdb re-called the 5' RACE reads with MiXCR, one entry per CDR3 protein. Here the sample spans about 560,000 distinct CDR3 sequences, under 20% being singletons. The V gene lost 6 bases and the J gene lost 5 bases, with 16 bases spanning the gap. CDR1 and CDR2 (germline): SGHDN, FVKESK. There are 14 residues in the CDR3. The J gene is TRBJ2-5, the V gene TRBV14, with D unresolved. What was sequenced was PBMCs or a T cell subset sorted from them (not recorded which). This receptor was obtained from an adult woman who had mild COVID-19 (a few samples of this study predate the infection). Cell type and time point are not known. CDR3 nucleotides: TGTGCCAGCAGTTTTAACACGGCGATTGAGACCCAGTACTTC. Protein: CASSFNTAIETQYF.